These 22 T cell receptor beta chains originate from one sample sequenced in a study of blood T cells in healthy people across ages. The authors ran a second PCR of about 7 to 12 cycles using a sample-barcoded 5' primer and a J-beta primer mix. TCRdb independently ran MiXCR on the 5' RACE reads; one entry per CDR3 protein. In the table there are about 2 million distinct CDR3 sequences, less than 50% of which are singletons. The sample consisted of blood. The receptors shown here come from a woman between 40 and 50 years old in good health.

This clonotype was seen ten or more times. The gene calls are TRBV29-1 and TRBJ2-5; tentatively, D is TRBD2 (6 bases). Per germline, CDR1 SQVTM and CDR2 ANQGSEA. V shed 3 bases and J shed 1 base, with 9 bases lying between them. CDR3 size: 13 residues. CDR3 DNA sequence: TGCAGCGTTGACGGGCGGGGCCAAGAGACCCAGTACTTC. It yields the protein CSVDGRGQETQYF.

The chain joins TRBV7-2 to TRBJ2-1, with D maybe TRBD2 (5 bases). Looked up from germline, CDR1 is SGHTA and CDR2 is FQGNSA. The V gene lost 0 bases and the J gene lost 13 bases, with 19 bases spanning the gap. CDR3 length: 15 residues. Here the CDR3 DNA reads TGTGCCAGCAGCTTAGCTTTTGGGAGCCCGGAGACCCAGTTCTTC. This codes for CASSLAFGSPETQFF.

A word on this clonotype: A read error may be the cause here, since a much bigger clone is one base away. The J gene is TRBJ2-7, the V gene TRBV6-2 or TRBV6-3, with a tentative D call TRBD1 (5 bases). The germline V gene has CDR1 MNHEY and CDR2 SVGEGT. There are 13 residues in the CDR3. This CDR3 is CARSYQGSYEQYF. CDR3 DNA sequence: TGTGCCCGCAGTTACCAGGGCTCCTACGAGCAGTACTTC.

The chain carries TRBV25-1 and TRBJ2-7; D not resolved. The DNA matches TRBJ2-5 better at its end, which makes the J call doubtful. Germline assignment: CDR1 MGHDK and CDR2 SYGVNS. CDR3 length equals 15 residues. The chain's CDR3 is CASSVLHLKWETQYF. CDR3 bases: TGTGCCAGCAGTGTACTTCACCTCAAATGGGAGACCCAGTACTTC.

The rearrangement joins TRBV5-1 to TRBJ2-6; TRBD1 matches at 7 bases. CDR3 length equals 16 residues. CDR1 SGHRS and CDR2 YFSETQ come from the germline V gene. The J segment lost 2 bases and the V segment lost 3 bases, leaving 5 bases of the junction unmatched. This CDR3 reads CASSSQTGPGANVLTF. The CDR3, as DNA: TGCGCCAGCAGCTCCCAGACAGGGCCTGGGGCCAACGTCCTGACTTTC.

This clonotype came up a few times. This chain connects TRBV6-6 to TRBJ2-3, with 7 bases identical to TRBD1. Per germline, CDR1 MNHNY and CDR2 SVGAGI (reference sequence). V shed 0 bases, J shed 2 bases, and the junction held 5 bases outside the gene matches. This CDR3 has 16 amino acids. In nucleotides, the CDR3 is TGTGCCAGCAGTTACTCGACAGGGTATCCCACAGATACGCAGTATTTT. Its translation is CASSYSTGYPTDTQYF.

The chain carries TRBV27 and TRBJ2-5, with D possibly TRBD2 on 5 matching bases. CDR3 length: 11 residues. The V end lost 4 bases, the J end lost 12 bases, and 12 bases lay between the germline ends. Per the germline V gene, CDR1 is MNHEY and CDR2 is SMNVEV (reference sequence). CDR3 coding DNA: TGTGCCAGCAGTTCAGGACTTTCGGAGTACTTC. Its protein product is CASSSGLSEYF.

This sequence joins TRBV2 and TRBJ2-1; TRBD1 might be the D (5 bases). Germline V lookup: CDR1 SNHLY, CDR2 FYNNEI. V was shortened by 8 bases and J by 6 bases, with 14 bases between the two germline ends. This CDR3 has 13 residues. The CDR3 DNA sequence: TGTGCCAGCGTGGGGCTGGTTGGCAATGAGCAGTTCTTC. This encodes CASVGLVGNEQFF.

This clonotype was counted a few times. The chain couples TRBV4-3 to TRBJ2-1; D gene ambiguous. The germline CDR1 and CDR2 sequences are LGHNA and YSLEER. The CDR3 loop spans 15 amino acids. Trimming pared 4 bases from V and 4 bases from J, leaving 14 bases between. As DNA, the CDR3 is TGCGCCAGCAGCCCCAACAGAGACTTTTACAATGAGCAGTTCTTC. Residues: CASSPNRDFYNEQFF.

The rearrangement joins TRBV6-5 to TRBJ2-3; D ambiguous. The germline CDR1 and CDR2 sequences are MNHEY and SVGAGI. Trimming cost V 2 bases and J 2 bases, with 14 bases left between them. The CDR3 has 16 residues. The CDR3 loop reads CASSYRRDENTDTQYF. CDR3 nucleotides: TGTGCCAGCAGTTACCGGCGCGACGAGAACACAGATACGCAGTATTTT.

The chain is built from TRBV28 and TRBJ2-7; TRBD1 matches 8 bases. The V gene end was trimmed by 6 bases and the J gene end by 3 bases; junction bases not matched to a gene: 10. There are 15 residues in the CDR3. Per germline, CDR1 MDHEN and CDR2 SYDVKM. The CDR3 DNA reads as TGTGCCAGCAGGCTGGGACAGGAAATAGTCTACGAGCAGTACTTC. This gives the protein CASRLGQEIVYEQYF.

This chain connects TRBV5-1 to TRBJ2-3; D call uncertain. Per the germline V gene, CDR1 is SGHRS and CDR2 is YFSETQ. The CDR3 has 16 residues. V dropped 6 bases and J dropped 3 bases, with 20 bases sitting between them. In DNA, the CDR3 is TGCGCCAGCAAAAGCGCTATTGTCCCCTGGACAGATACGCAGTATTTT. This translates into CASKSAIVPWTDTQYF.

The chain links TRBV20-1 to TRBJ2-3, with 7 bases fitting TRBD1. The V gene end was trimmed by 6 bases and the J gene end by 6 bases; junction bases not matched to a gene: 3. Germline assignment: CDR1 DFQATT and CDR2 SNEGSKA (reference sequence). The CDR3 runs 11 residues. This CDR3 is CSALTGDTQYF. CDR3 bases: TGCAGTGCGTTGACAGGGGATACGCAGTATTTT.

This clonotype was recorded a few times. The genes are TRBV4-3 and TRBJ2-3; D is undetermined. V was pared by 1 base and J by 0 bases, with 8 bases between. CDR3 length: 15 amino acids. Germline V gene sequence: CDR1 LGHNA, CDR2 YSLEER. CDR3 bases: TGCGCCAGCAGCCAAGTCGTCGGGAGCACAGATACGCAGTATTTT. It yields the protein CASSQVVGSTDTQYF.

The chain carries TRBV7-9 and TRBJ2-7, with 7 nucleotides matching TRBD2. CDR3 length: 17 amino acids. Looked up from germline, CDR1 is SEHNR and CDR2 is FQNEAQ (reference sequence). Germline trimming cut 5 bases from V and 7 bases from J; bases unmatched to any gene: 20. In DNA, the CDR3 is TGTGCCAGCAGCACCTCGGGGGGTGAGAACATCTACAATGAGCAGTACTTC. Its protein product is CASSTSGGENIYNEQYF.

This sequence joins TRBV7-2 and TRBJ2-5, with D perhaps assigned TRBD1 or TRBD2 (6 bases each). The CDR3 has 15 amino acids. V shed 4 bases and J shed 11 bases, with 23 bases lying between them. The germline gives CDR1 SGHTA, CDR2 FQGNSA. CDR3 amino acids: CASSSYLTPGAEQYF. The DNA of the CDR3 is TGTGCCAGCAGCTCCTACCTCACTCCGGGGGCTGAGCAGTACTTC.

V gene TRBV9 combines with J gene TRBJ2-1, with TRBD2 matching 8 bases. Germline V lookup: CDR1 SGDLS, CDR2 YYNGEE. With V trimmed by 7 bases and J by 0 bases, 3 bases remained unmatched. The CDR3 length is 14 residues. CDR3 bases: TGTGCCAGCGACGGGGGGGGCTCCTACAATGAGCAGTTCTTC. Translating it yields CASDGGGSYNEQFF. Drawing the rest from reference TRBV9 and TRBJ2-1, the complete variable domain is DSGVTQTPKHLITATGQRVTLRCSPRSGDLSVYWYQQSLDQGLQFLIQYYNGEERAKGNILERFSAQQFPDLHSELNLSSLELGDSALYFCASDGGGSYNEQFFGPGTRLTVL.

This rearrangement joins TRBV7-9 to TRBJ2-5, with 7 nucleotides matching TRBD1. The CDR3 is 15 amino acids. J lost 0 bases, V lost 5 bases, and 6 bases had no gene match. The germline gives CDR1 SEHNR, CDR2 FQNEAQ (reference sequence). For the CDR3, the DNA is TGTGCCAGCAGCACCCCCGGGACAGACCAAGAGACCCAGTACTTC. Amino acids: CASSTPGTDQETQYF.

This chain uses TRBV5-1 with TRBJ1-2; 8 nucleotides agree with TRBD1. The CDR3 loop spans 14 amino acids. Germline V CDR1 and CDR2: SGHRS, YFSETQ. The V segment lost 4 bases and the J segment 3 bases; nucleotides outside the gene matches: 5. The CDR3 coding sequence is TGCGCCAGCAGCCCCCTACAGGGGGACTATGGCTACACCTTC. Protein: CASSPLQGDYGYTF.

The rearrangement links TRBV24-1 to TRBJ2-7; no clear D gene. Germline V gives CDR1 KGHDR, CDR2 SFDVKD. This CDR3 comprises 13 residues. V lost 5 bases and J lost 0, with 7 bases in between. The CDR3 here is CATSGPSSYEQYF. The CDR3 region has the DNA TGTGCCACCAGTGGCCCCAGCTCCTACGAGCAGTACTTC.

The chain is built from TRBV6-1 and TRBJ2-5; 7 bases fit TRBD1. There are 16 residues in the CDR3. With V trimmed by 4 bases and J by 6 bases, 14 bases remained unmatched. Germline assignment: CDR1 MNHNS and CDR2 SASEGT. CDR3 in DNA: TGTGCCAGCAGTGTCTTAGACAGGGTCGAAAGAAAGACCCAGTACTTC. Encoded protein: CASSVLDRVERKTQYF.

The chain couples TRBV7-8 to TRBJ1-3; unclear D gene. Germline V lookup: CDR1 SGHVS, CDR2 FQNEAQ. This CDR3 contains 16 residues. V was trimmed by 1 base and J by 0 bases, leaving 10 bases between them. CDR3 amino acids: CASSLVGRDSGNTIYF. The DNA of the CDR3 is TGTGCCAGCAGCTTAGTTGGTCGAGACTCTGGAAACACCATATATTTT. The variable domain in full, with the rest retrieved from reference TRBV7-8 and TRBJ1-3, is GAGVSQSPRYKVAKRGQDVALRCDPISGHVSLFWYQQALGQGPEFLTYFQNEAQLDKSGLPSDRFFAERPEGSVSTLKIQRTQQEDSAVYLCASSLVGRDSGNTIYFGEGSWLTVV.